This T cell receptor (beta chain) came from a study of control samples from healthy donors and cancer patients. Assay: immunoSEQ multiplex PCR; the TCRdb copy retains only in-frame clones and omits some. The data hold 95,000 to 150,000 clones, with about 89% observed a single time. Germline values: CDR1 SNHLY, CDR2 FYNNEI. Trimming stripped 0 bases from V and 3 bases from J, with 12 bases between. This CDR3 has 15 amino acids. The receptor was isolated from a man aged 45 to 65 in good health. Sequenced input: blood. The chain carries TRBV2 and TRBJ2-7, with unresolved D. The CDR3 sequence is CASSEAEPVLYEQYF. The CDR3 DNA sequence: TGTGCCAGCAGTGAAGCAGAACCCGTCCTCTACGAGCAGTACTTC.